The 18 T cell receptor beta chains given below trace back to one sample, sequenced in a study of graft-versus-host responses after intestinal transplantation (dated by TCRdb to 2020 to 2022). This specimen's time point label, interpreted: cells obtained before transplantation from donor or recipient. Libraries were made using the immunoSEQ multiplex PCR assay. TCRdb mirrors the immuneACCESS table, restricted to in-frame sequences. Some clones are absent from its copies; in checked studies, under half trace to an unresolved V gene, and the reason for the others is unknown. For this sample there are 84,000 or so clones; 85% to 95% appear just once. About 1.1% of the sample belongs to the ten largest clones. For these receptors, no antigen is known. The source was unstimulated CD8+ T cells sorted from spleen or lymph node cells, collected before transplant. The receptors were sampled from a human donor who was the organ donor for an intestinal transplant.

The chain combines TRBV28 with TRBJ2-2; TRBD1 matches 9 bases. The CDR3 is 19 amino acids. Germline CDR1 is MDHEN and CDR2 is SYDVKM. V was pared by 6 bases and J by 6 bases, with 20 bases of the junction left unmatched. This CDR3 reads CASSLRALPGQGVAGELFF. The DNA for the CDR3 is TGTGCCAGCAGCTTAAGGGCGTTACCGGGACAGGGAGTCGCCGGGGAGCTGTTTTTT.

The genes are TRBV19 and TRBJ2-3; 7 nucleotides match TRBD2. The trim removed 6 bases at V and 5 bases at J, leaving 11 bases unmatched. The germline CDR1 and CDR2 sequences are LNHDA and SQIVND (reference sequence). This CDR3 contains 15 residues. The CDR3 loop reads CASSWSGDLKDTQYF. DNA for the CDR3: TGTGCCAGTAGCTGGAGCGGGGACCTAAAAGATACGCAGTATTTT.

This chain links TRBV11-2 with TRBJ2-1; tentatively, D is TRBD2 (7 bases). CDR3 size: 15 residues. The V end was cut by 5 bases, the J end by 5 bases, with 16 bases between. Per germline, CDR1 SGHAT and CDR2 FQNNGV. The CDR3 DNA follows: TGTGCCAGCAGCGTAGGGGCGGGGGCACACAATGAGCAGTTCTTC. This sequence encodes CASSVGAGAHNEQFF.

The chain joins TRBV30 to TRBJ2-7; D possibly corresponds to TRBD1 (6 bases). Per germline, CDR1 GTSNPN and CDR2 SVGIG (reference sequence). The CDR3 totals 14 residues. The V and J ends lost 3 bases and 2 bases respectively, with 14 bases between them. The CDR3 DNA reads TGTGCCTGGAGCCATTGGGCAGGGGCCTACGAGCAGTACTTC. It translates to CAWSHWAGAYEQYF.

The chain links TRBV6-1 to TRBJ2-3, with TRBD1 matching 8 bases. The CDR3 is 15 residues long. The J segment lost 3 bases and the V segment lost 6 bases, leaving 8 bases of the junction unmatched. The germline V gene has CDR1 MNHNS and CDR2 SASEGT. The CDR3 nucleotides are TGTGCCAGCAGCAAAGGACAGGGCGGGACAGATACGCAGTATTTT. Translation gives CASSKGQGGTDTQYF.

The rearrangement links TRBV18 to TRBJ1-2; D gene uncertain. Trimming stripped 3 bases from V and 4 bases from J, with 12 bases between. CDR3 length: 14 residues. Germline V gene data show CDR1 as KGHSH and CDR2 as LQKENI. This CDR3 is CASSPRRSIYGYTF. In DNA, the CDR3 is TGTGCCAGCTCACCTCGTCGGTCCATCTATGGCTACACCTTC.

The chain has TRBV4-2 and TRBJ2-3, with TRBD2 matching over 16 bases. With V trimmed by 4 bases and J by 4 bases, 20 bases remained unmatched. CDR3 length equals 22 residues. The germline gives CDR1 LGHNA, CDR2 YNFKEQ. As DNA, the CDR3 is TGTGCCAGCAGCCCTAGAACCTCCGGGACTAGCGGGGGGGACCGACCGGCAGATACGCAGTATTTT. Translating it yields CASSPRTSGTSGGDRPADTQYF.

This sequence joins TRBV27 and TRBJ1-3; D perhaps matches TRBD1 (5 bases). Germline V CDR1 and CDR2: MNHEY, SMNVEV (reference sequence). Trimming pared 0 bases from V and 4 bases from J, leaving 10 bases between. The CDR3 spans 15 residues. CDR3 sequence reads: CASSLSAGGGNTIYF. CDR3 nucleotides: TGTGCCAGCAGTTTATCTGCCGGGGGAGGAAACACCATATATTTT.

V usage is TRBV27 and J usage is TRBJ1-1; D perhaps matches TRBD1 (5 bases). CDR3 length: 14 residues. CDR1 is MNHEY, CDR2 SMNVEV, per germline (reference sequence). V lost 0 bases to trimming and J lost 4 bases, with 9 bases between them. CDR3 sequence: CASSLSLGGTEAFF. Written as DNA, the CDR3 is TGTGCCAGCAGTTTATCGTTGGGGGGCACTGAAGCTTTCTTT.

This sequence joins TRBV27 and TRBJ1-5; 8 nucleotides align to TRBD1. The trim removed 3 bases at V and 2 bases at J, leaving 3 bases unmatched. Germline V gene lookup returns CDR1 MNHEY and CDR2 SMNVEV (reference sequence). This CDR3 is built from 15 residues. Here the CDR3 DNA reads TGTGCCAGCAGTTTCTCACAGGGGGGCAATCAGCCCCAGCATTTT. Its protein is CASSFSQGGNQPQHF.

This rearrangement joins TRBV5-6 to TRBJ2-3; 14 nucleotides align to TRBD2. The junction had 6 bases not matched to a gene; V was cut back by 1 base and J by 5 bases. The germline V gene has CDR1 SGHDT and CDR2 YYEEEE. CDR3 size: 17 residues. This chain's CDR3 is CASSLMGLAGVVDTQYF. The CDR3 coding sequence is TGTGCCAGCAGCTTGATGGGACTAGCGGGAGTTGTAGATACGCAGTATTTT.

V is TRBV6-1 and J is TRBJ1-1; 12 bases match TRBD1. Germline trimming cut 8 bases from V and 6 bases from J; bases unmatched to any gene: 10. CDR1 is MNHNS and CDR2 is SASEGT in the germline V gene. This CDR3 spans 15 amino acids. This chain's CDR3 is CASRPGTGGGSEAFF. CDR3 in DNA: TGTGCCAGCCGGCCAGGGACAGGGGGCGGATCTGAAGCTTTCTTT.

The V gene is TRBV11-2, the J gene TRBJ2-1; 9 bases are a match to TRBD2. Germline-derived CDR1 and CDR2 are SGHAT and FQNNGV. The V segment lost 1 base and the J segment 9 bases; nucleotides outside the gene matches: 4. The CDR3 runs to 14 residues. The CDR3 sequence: CASSLGGGAGEQFF. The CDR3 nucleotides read TGTGCCAGCAGCTTAGGCGGGGGGGCAGGTGAGCAGTTCTTC.

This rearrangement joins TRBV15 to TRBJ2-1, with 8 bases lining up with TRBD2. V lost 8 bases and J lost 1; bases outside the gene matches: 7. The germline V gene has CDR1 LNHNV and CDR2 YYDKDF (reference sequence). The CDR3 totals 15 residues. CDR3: CATRYSGTSYNEQFF. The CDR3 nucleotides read TGTGCCACCCGCTATAGCGGGACTTCCTACAATGAGCAGTTCTTC.

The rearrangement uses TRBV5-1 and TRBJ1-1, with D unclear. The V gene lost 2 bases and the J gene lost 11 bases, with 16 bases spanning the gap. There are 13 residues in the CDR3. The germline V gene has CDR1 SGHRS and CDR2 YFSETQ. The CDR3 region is CASSLSGRGEAFF. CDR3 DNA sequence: TGCGCCAGCAGCTTATCCGGGCGGGGAGAGGCTTTCTTT.

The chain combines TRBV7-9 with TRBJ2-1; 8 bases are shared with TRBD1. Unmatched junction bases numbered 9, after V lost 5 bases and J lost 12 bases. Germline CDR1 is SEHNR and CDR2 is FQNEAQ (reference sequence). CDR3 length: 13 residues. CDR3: CASSPGGAATQFF. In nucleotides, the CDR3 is TGTGCCAGCAGCCCAGGGGGCGCTGCCACGCAGTTCTTC.

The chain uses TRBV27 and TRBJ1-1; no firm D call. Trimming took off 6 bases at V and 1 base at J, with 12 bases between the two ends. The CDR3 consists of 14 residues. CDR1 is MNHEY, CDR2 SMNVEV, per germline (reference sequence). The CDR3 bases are TGTGCCAGCAGGACAATCTTGGGGAACACTGAAGCTTTCTTT. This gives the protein CASRTILGNTEAFF.

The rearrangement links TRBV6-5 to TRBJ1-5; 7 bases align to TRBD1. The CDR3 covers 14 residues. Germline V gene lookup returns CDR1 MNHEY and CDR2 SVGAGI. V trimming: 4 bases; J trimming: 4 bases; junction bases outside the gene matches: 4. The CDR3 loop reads CASSSSQGNQPQHF. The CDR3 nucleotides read TGTGCCAGCAGTTCGTCACAGGGGAATCAGCCCCAGCATTTT.